This T cell receptor (beta chain) was sequenced for a study of OX40 agonist ivuxolimab in advanced cancers. About the full investigation: Ivuxolimab, which targeted the costimulatory receptor OX40 (CD134), was an agonistic, fully human IgG2 monoclonal antibody. Prior anti-PD-1, anti-PD-L1 or anti-CTLA-4 therapy was permitted, and 40% of dose-escalation patients had received checkpoint inhibitors. The monotherapy dose-escalation portion (N ≈ 52 patients) of the phase I ivuxolimab trial is reported in the paper. Intravenous ivuxolimab was administered to patients every 2 weeks at six dose levels: 0.01, 0.1, 0.3, 1.5, 3 and 10 mg/kg. Of the approximately 54 patients in dose escalation, some 19 had hepatocellular carcinoma, some 15 had melanoma, 9 had renal cell carcinoma and 9 had head and neck cancer. Peripheral TCRbeta sequencing aimed to test whether ivuxolimab altered TCR sequence diversity and caused clonal T-cell expansion. In the dose-escalation cohort, 65% to 90% of patients were male, and the mean age was roughly 60 years, with a range of about 23 to 90. Partial responses were achieved by three dose-escalation patients, of whom one had hepatocellular carcinoma and two had cutaneous melanoma.

The CDR1 and CDR2 encoded by the germline V gene are SGHTA and FQGNSA. Measured from the cysteine to the phenylalanine, the CDR3 is 15 residues long. The entry retains the CDR3 DNA only, 45 bases that are in frame from base 1. V trim: 5 bases; J trim: 5 bases; unmatched bases: 8. The trial excluded patients who had a history of autoimmune disease or who were on systemic immunosuppression. Peripheral blood for TCR sequencing was collected from all dose cohorts at baseline, on cycle 4 day 1, and on cycle 7 day 1. The samples were taken from a phase I, first-in-human, multicenter, open-label dose-escalation trial of ivuxolimab. Adults with locally advanced or metastatic melanoma, renal cell carcinoma, hepatocellular carcinoma or head and neck squamous cell carcinoma were enrolled in the trial. Before TCR sequencing, CD4+ and CD8+ T cells were separately sorted from peripheral blood. General study outcomes and caveats: The antigen specificity of the peripheral T cells that underwent clonal expansion was not determined. Low levels of normalized T-cell clonal expansion were also seen in some patients who did not respond. In partial responders in the 0.1-3.0 mg/kg groups, normalized peripheral clonal expansion was found to be among the lowest, especially among CD8+ T cells. On average, CD8+ T cells showed more expanded clones than CD4+ T cells after ivuxolimab. Clonal expansion of both CD4+ and CD8+ blood T cells was observed from baseline to week 6 at doses 0.1 to 3.0 mg/kg.

About this clone: Its antigen remains unidentified. Per-base qualities were not stored, and no clone one base away is much larger.

Genomic DNA was isolated from the sorted cells so that the TCRbeta CDR3 region could be sequenced. TCRbeta CDR3 regions were sequenced using the immunoSEQ Assay. Imported from immuneACCESS, the table was reduced by TCRdb to in-frame sequences with V and J called. These copies leave out some clones; in studies compared against another copy, an unresolved V gene accounts for under half, and the cause of the remainder is not known. The sample contains around 47,000 clones, 75% to 90% of them found a single time. The ten largest clones represent over 14% of the sample. Source: CD4+ or CD8+ T cells sorted from blood, taken in a trial of the OX40 agonist ivuxolimab. The chain joins TRBV7-2 to TRBJ2-5; 10 bases in the junction line up with TRBD1. The origin of this receptor is an adult with an advanced solid tumor such as melanoma, head and neck, liver or kidney cancer. The DNA sequence is given as TGTGCCAGCAGCCCGGGACAGGGGCGGTTTGAGACCCAGTACTTC. This is translated as CASSPGQGRFETQYF.